This T cell receptor (beta chain) was recovered during a study of naive and memory T cell subsets. The beta constant-region primer was an equimolar mix of two oligonucleotides covering TRBC1 and TRBC2. Four rounds of PCR amplified the ligated cDNA using nested alpha and beta constant-region primers plus SP2. The cDNA 3' end received a ligated single-stranded oligonucleotide carrying the SP2 primer and a 12-nucleotide UMI. TCRdb re-derived calls from the UMI-ligation and nested PCR reads in MiXCR, one entry per CDR3 protein. This sample has some 30,000 distinct CDR3 sequences; 15% to 20% occur once, and the top ten carry 3% to 4%. This CDR3 is built from 15 residues. The V and J ends lost 5 bases and 2 bases respectively, with 13 bases between them. Per the germline V gene, CDR1 is SGHTA and CDR2 is FQGNSA. Study-wide results and limits: Over 90% of naive TCR sequences appeared only once, unlike memory subsets.

With respect to this clonotype: Its antigen is currently unknown.

Effector memory cells were sorted as CD45RA-CD27-, EMRA cells as CD45RA+CD27-. The rearrangement links TRBV7-2 to TRBJ2-1; possible D gene TRBD1, 8 bases. What was sequenced was effector memory CD4+ T cells from blood. As to subset: effector memory, CD45RA- CD27-. This TCR was recovered from a human donor in good health. CDR3 nucleotide sequence: TGTGCCAGCAGCGACAGGGGAGGGGCCTACAATGAGCAGTTCTTC. As protein: CASSDRGGAYNEQFF.